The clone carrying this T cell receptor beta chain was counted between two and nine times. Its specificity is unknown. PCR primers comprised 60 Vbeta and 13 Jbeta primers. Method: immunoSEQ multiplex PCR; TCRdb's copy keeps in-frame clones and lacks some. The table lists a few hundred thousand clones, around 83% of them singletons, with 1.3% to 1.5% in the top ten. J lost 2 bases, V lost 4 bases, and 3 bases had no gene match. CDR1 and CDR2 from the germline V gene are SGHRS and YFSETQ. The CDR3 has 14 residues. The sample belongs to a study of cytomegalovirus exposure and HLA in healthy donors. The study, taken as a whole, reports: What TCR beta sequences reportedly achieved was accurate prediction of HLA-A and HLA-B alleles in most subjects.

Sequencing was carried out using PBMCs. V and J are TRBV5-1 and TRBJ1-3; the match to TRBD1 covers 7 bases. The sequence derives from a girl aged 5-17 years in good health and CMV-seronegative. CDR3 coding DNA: TGCGCCAGCAGCGTGACAGGGACTGGAAACACCATATATTTT. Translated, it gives CASSVTGTGNTIYF.